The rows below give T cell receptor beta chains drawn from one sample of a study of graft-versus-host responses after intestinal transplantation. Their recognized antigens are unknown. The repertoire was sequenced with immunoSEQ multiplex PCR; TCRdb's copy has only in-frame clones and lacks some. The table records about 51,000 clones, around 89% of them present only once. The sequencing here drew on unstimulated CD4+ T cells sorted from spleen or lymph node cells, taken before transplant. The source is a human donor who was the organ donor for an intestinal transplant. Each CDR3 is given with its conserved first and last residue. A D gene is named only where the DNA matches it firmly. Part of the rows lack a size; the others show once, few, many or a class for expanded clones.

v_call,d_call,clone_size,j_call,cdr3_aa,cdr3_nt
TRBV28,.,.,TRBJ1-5,CASSSGASNQPQHF,TGTGCCAGCAGTTCAGGGGCTAGCAATCAGCCCCAGCATTTT
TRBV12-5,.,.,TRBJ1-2,CASGPGDYGYTF,TGTGCTAGTGGCCCGGGGGACTATGGCTACACCTTC
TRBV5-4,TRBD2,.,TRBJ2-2,CASSLNAGANTGELFF,TGTGCCAGCAGCTTGAATGCGGGAGCCAACACGGGGGAGCTGTTTTTT
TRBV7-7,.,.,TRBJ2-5,CASSPQSGQTQYF,TGTGCTAGCAGCCCGCAGAGCGGGCAGACCCAGTACTTC
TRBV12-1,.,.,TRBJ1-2,CASSSPGQNYGYTF,TGTGCCAGCAGCTCCCCGGGACAGAACTATGGCTACACCTTC
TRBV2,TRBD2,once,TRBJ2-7,CASRYLAGGRYEQYF,TGTGCCAGCAGATACCTAGCGGGAGGACGGTACGAGCAGTACTTC
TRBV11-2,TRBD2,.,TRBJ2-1,CASSPLAGGFNEQFF,TGTGCCAGCAGCCCCCTGGCGGGAGGGTTCAATGAGCAGTTCTTC
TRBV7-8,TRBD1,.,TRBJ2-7,CASSQIGQGFSYEQYF,TGTGCCAGCAGCCAGATCGGACAGGGGTTTTCCTACGAGCAGTACTTC
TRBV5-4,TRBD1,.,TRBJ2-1,CASSPPGQGRNEQFF,TGTGCCAGCAGTCCACCGGGACAGGGGCGCAATGAGCAGTTCTTC
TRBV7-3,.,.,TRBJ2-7,CASSLWPGSSYEQYF,TGTGCCAGCAGCTTATGGCCAGGTAGCTCCTACGAGCAGTACTTC
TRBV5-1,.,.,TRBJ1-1,CASSGEGGNTEAFF,TGCGCCAGCAGCGGGGAAGGGGGGAACACTGAAGCTTTCTTT
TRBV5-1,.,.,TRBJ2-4,CASSLNGQTLAKNIQYF,TGCGCCAGCAGCTTGAACGGACAGACTTTAGCCAAAAACATTCAGTACTTC
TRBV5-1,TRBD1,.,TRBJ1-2,CASSLSGTGNGYTF,TGCGCCAGCAGCTTGTCCGGGACAGGGAATGGCTACACCTTC
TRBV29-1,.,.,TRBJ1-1,CSAIGGNTEAFF,TGCAGCGCCATAGGGGGGAACACTGAAGCTTTCTTT
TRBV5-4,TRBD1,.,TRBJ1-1,CASSSPEGQGAEAFF,TGTGCCAGCAGCTCGCCCGAGGGACAGGGGGCTGAAGCTTTCTTT
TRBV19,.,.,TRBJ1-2,CASSPYSTVNYGYTF,TGTGCCAGTAGTCCTTACTCGACAGTGAACTATGGCTACACCTTC
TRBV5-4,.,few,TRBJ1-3,CASSLGGGNTIYF,TGTGCCAGCAGCTTGGGCGGTGGAAACACCATATATTTT
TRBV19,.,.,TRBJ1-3,CASEYDGNSGNTIYF,TGTGCCAGTGAATACGACGGGAATTCTGGAAACACCATATATTTT
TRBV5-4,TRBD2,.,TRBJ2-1,CASSSGTSGSQEQFF,TGTGCCAGCAGCTCTGGGACTAGCGGTTCTCAAGAGCAGTTCTTC
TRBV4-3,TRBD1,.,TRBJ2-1,CASSQVGTGGFGEQFF,TGCGCCAGCAGCCAAGTAGGGACAGGGGGCTTCGGTGAGCAGTTCTTC
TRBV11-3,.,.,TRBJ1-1,CASAWGPNTEAFF,TGTGCCAGCGCCTGGGGGCCCAACACTGAAGCTTTCTTT
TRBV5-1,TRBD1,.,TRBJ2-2,CASSSTGGRGTGELFF,TGCGCCAGCAGCTCGACAGGGGGCCGGGGCACCGGGGAGCTGTTTTTT
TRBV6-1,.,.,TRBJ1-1,CASSEVYIGVTEAFF,TGTGCCAGCAGTGAAGTGTATATCGGGGTCACTGAAGCTTTCTTT
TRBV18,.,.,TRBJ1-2,CASSPLVTLNYGYTF,TGTGCCAGCTCACCACTTGTGACACTTAACTATGGCTACACCTTC
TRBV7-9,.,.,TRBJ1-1,CASSYDRDTEAFF,TGTGCCAGCAGTTATGACAGAGACACTGAAGCTTTCTTT
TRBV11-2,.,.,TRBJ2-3,CASSPGTRMTDTQYF,TGTGCCAGCAGCCCCGGGACACGGATGACAGATACGCAGTATTTT
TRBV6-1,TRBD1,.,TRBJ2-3,CASSADRGGSDTQYF,TGTGCCAGCAGTGCGGACAGGGGTGGTTCAGATACGCAGTATTTT
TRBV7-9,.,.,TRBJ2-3,CASSLGETISTDTQYF,TGTGCCAGCAGCTTAGGGGAGACAATTAGCACAGATACGCAGTATTTT
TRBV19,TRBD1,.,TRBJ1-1,CASSSWAGGVTEAFF,TGTGCCAGTAGTAGTTGGGCAGGGGGCGTCACTGAAGCTTTCTTT
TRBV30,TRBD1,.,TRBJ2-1,CAWRGTGRSSYNEQFF,TGTGCCTGGAGGGGGACAGGGCGCAGCTCCTACAATGAGCAGTTCTTC
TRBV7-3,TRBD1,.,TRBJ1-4,CASSSGQGEKLFF,TGTGCCAGCAGCTCGGGACAGGGTGAAAAACTGTTTTTT
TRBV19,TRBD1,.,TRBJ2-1,CASSEQGAGYNEQFF,TGTGCCAGTAGTGAACAGGGGGCTGGCTACAATGAGCAGTTCTTC
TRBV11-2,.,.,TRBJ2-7,CASSSGFRTSTYEQYF,TGTGCCAGCAGCTCAGGTTTCCGGACATCGACTTACGAGCAGTACTTC
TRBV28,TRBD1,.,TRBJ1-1,CASSSRGMAFF,TGTGCCAGCAGTTCCAGGGGGATGGCTTTCTTT
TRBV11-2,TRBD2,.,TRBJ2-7,CASSRGLAGAYEQYF,TGTGCCAGCAGCCGAGGACTAGCGGGGGCCTACGAGCAGTACTTC
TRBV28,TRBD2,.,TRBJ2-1,CASSRTSGTLYNEQFF,TGTGCCAGCAGCCGGACTAGCGGGACCCTTTACAATGAGCAGTTCTTC
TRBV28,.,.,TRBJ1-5,CASTGLGQPQHF,TGTGCCAGCACAGGGCTGGGCCAGCCCCAGCATTTT
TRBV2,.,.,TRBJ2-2,CASKLTNTGELFF,TGTGCCAGCAAACTGACGAACACCGGGGAGCTGTTTTTT
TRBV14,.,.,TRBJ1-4,CPSIATATNEKLFF,TGTCCGAGTATAGCGACTGCGACTAATGAAAAACTGTTTTTT
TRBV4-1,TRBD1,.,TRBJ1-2,CASSQVGQPIYGYTF,TGCGCCAGCAGCCAAGTGGGACAGCCAATCTATGGCTACACCTTC
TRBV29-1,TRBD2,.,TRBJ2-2,CSVEPIAGGRAGELFF,TGCAGCGTCGAACCGATAGCGGGAGGGCGTGCCGGGGAGCTGTTTTTT
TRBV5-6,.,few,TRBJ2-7,CASSLLTANYEQYF,TGTGCCAGCAGCTTATTAACAGCCAACTACGAGCAGTACTTC
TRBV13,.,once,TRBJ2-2,CASSLRRRKTNTGELFF,TGTGCCAGCAGCTTAAGGAGACGAAAGACGAACACCGGGGAGCTGTTTTTT
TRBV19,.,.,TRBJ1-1,CASSIVGVMNTEAFF,TGTGCCAGTAGTATAGTAGGGGTTATGAACACTGAAGCTTTCTTT
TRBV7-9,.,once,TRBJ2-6,CASSRRRRDSGANVLTF,TGTGCCAGCAGCCGCCGCCGCAGGGACTCTGGGGCCAACGTCCTGACTTTC
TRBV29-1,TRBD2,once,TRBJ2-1,CSVELLAGGPYNEQFF,TGCAGCGTAGAACTTTTAGCGGGAGGGCCTTACAATGAGCAGTTCTTC
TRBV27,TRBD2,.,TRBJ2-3,CASSQVLAGYTDTQYF,TGTGCCAGCAGTCAGGTACTAGCGGGATACACAGATACGCAGTATTTT
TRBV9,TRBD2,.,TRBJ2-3,CASSVELAGRTDTQYF,TGTGCCAGCAGCGTAGAACTAGCGGGTAGAACAGATACGCAGTATTTT
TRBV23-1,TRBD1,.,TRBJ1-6,CASSDRGRGSPLHF,TGCGCCAGCAGCGACAGGGGGCGCGGGTCACCCCTCCACTTT
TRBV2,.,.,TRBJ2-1,CASSASSGNEQFF,TGTGCCAGCAGTGCAAGCTCCGGCAATGAGCAGTTCTTC
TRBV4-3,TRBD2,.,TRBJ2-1,CASSREGLAGAGEQFF,TGCGCCAGCAGCCGCGAAGGACTAGCGGGAGCGGGGGAGCAGTTCTTC
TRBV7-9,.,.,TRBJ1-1,CASSHLSTEAFF,TGTGCCAGCAGCCACCTGAGCACTGAAGCTTTCTTT
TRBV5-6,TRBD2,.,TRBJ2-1,CASSLAGGPSNEQFF,TGTGCCAGCAGCTTAGCGGGAGGGCCTAGCAATGAGCAGTTCTTC
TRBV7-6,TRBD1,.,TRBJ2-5,CASSSGQGETQYF,TGTGCCAGCAGCTCAGGACAGGGGGAGACCCAGTACTTC
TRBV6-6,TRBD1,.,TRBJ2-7,CASPPGQGAEQYF,TGTGCCAGCCCCCCTGGACAGGGGGCCGAGCAGTACTTC
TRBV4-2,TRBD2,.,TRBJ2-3,CASSQVGSGGYTDTQYF,TGTGCCAGCAGCCAAGTGGGGAGCGGGGGGTACACAGATACGCAGTATTTT
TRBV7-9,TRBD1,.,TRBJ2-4,CASSFGMGGQGNYIQYF,TGTGCCAGCAGCTTCGGGATGGGGGGACAGGGGAATTACATTCAGTACTTC